Presented here are 13 T cell receptor beta chains from one specimen sequenced in a study of blood T cell repertoires in COVID-19. TCRdb's table, derived via immunoSEQ multiplex PCR, lists solely in-frame clones and lacks some. This repertoire shows 200,000 to 300,000 clones, approximately 88% found once; its top ten account for 2.5%. What was sequenced was PBMCs or T cells enriched from blood (not recorded which). The receptors shown here come from a woman in her thirties or forties with acute COVID-19.

This clone appeared once. The chain recombines TRBV5-1 with TRBJ1-3; the match to TRBD1 covers 7 bases. Germline trimming cut 4 bases from V and 1 base from J; bases unmatched to any gene: 2. The germline CDR1 and CDR2 sequences are SGHRS and YFSETQ. This CDR3 spans 14 amino acids. The CDR3 reads CASSGGQSGNTIYF. DNA for the CDR3: TGCGCCAGCAGCGGGGGACAGTCTGGAAACACCATATATTTT.

The chain is built from TRBV6-6 and TRBJ2-7, with D possibly being TRBD1 (5 bases). In germline, CDR1 is MNHNY, CDR2 SVGAGI (reference sequence). The CDR3 runs 14 residues. Trimming shortened V by 7 bases and J by 0 bases, and 13 bases separated the two germline ends. The CDR3 is CASNSRVPSYEQYF. The DNA of the CDR3 is TGTGCCAGCAATTCCAGGGTTCCCTCCTACGAGCAGTACTTC.

V is TRBV12-3 or TRBV12-4 and J is TRBJ2-4, with 7 bases identical to TRBD1. The CDR3 has 13 amino acids. Unmatched junction bases numbered 1, after V lost 8 bases and J lost 0 bases. The CDR3 DNA is TGTGCCAGCGGGACAGTAGCCAAAAACATTCAGTACTTC. It yields the protein CASGTVAKNIQYF.

The chain uses TRBV29-1 and TRBJ1-4; D unclear. V was trimmed by 5 bases and J by 11 bases, leaving 12 bases between them. The CDR3 sequence is 11 residues long. Germline CDR1 reads SQVTM; CDR2 reads ANQGSEA. The CDR3 region has the DNA TGCAGCGTTATGAGCGTCGAGAAACTGTTTTTT. Translating gives CSVMSVEKLFF.

The CDR3 here is CASSKYDQRGVNVELFF. The CDR3 bases are TGTGCCAGCAGTAAGTACGACCAGCGGGGAGTGAACGTGGAGCTGTTTTTT. This chain connects TRBV27 to TRBJ2-2; 7 nucleotides align to TRBD2. The CDR3 extends over 17 amino acids. V dropped 5 bases and J dropped 10; count of bases not matched to a gene: 19. The V gene's germline CDR1 is MNHEY and CDR2 SMNVEV (reference sequence).

In DNA form, the CDR3 reads TGTGCCAGCAGTTTGTTTGGCCCTAACACTGAAGCTTTCTTT. Its protein is CASSLFGPNTEAFF. V gene TRBV6-5 combines with J gene TRBJ1-1, with no clear D. CDR1 is MNHEY, CDR2 SVGAGI, per germline. V lost 4 bases and J 2 bases, leaving 11 bases between the germline ends. The CDR3 is made up of 14 amino acids.

The table lists this clone with a count of one. The gene calls are TRBV21-1 and TRBJ2-7; TRBD2, the table's D call, was not compared with the DNA. TRBV21-1 has pseudogene status. The CDR3 is made up of 14 amino acids. The CDR3 loop reads CASSSRERAYEQYV. In nucleotides, the CDR3 is TGTGCCAGCAGCTCCCGGGAAAGGGCATACGAGCAGTACGTC.

This chain connects TRBV12-3 or TRBV12-4 to TRBJ2-7; D unclear. The CDR3 extends over 12 amino acids. V lost 4 bases and J 2 bases, leaving 6 bases between the germline ends. The CDR3 bases are TGTGCCAGCAGTTCCTCCGCCTACGAGCAGTACGTC. Translation: CASSSSAYEQYV.

V and J are TRBV6-1 and TRBJ2-1; 12 positions match TRBD1. V lost 3 bases, J lost 4 bases, and 1 base stayed unmatched. The CDR3 is made up of 15 amino acids. Germline assignment: CDR1 MNHNS and CDR2 SASEGT. The CDR3 region is CASSEGQGAYNEQFF. The CDR3 bases are TGTGCCAGCAGTGAGGGACAGGGGGCTTACAATGAGCAGTTCTTC.

The chain uses TRBV7-2 and TRBJ1-2; D possibly corresponds to TRBD1 (5 bases). This CDR3 has 12 amino acids. Germline values: CDR1 SGHTA, CDR2 FQGNSA. Trimming shortened V by 5 bases and J by 8 bases, and 12 bases separated the two germline ends. Here the CDR3 reads CASSQGAGGYTF. The CDR3 DNA reads TGTGCCAGCAGCCAGGGAGCGGGCGGCTACACCTTC.

The V call is TRBV2, the J call TRBJ2-2, with 13 nucleotides matching TRBD2. The V and J ends lost 1 base and 11 bases, in that order; junction bases with no gene match: 1. CDR1 is SNHLY and CDR2 is FYNNEI in the germline V gene. This CDR3 region has 14 residues. The CDR3 sequence is CASSEGLAGGELFF. CDR3 sequence (DNA): TGTGCCAGCAGTGAAGGACTAGCGGGGGGTGAGCTGTTTTTT.

The chain joins TRBV9 to TRBJ2-2, with 7 bases identical to TRBD2. The V gene's germline CDR1 is SGDLS and CDR2 YYNGEE. The ends lost 5 bases at V and 1 base at J; junction bases unmatched: 2. The CDR3 has 14 residues. CDR3 loop: CASRGGGNTGELFF. DNA for the CDR3: TGTGCCAGCAGAGGCGGGGGGAACACCGGGGAGCTGTTTTTT.

This clone came up a few times. This rearrangement joins TRBV9 to TRBJ1-4, with D uncertain. CDR3 length equals 13 residues. The germline CDR1 and CDR2 sequences are SGDLS and YYNGEE. Trimming pared 0 bases from V and 4 bases from J, leaving 4 bases between. Here the CDR3 DNA reads TGTGCCAGCAGCGTAGGAGGTAATGAAAAACTGTTTTTT. It is translated as CASSVGGNEKLFF.